This T cell receptor beta chain was recorded in a study of post-analysis software for immune sequencing data. Study context: Patients had relapsing-remitting, secondary progressive or progressive-relapsing multiple sclerosis; some lacked subtype. Study observations and caveats: Compared with controls, patients showed significantly lower normalized Chao1 diversity. Roughly 5 TRBV segments occurring more often in patients than controls included TRBV5-6, TRBV5-1 and TRBV20-1. With F measure, samples from one preparation batch clustered together strongly.

Unique molecular identifiers were present in the TCR beta cDNA libraries. The source material, roughly 0.9 to 10 million T cells, gave rise to roughly 0.5 million cDNA molecules. TCRdb reprocessed the PCR reads via MiXCR and lists one record per CDR3 protein. The table lists approximately 730,000 distinct CDR3 sequences, 25% to 30% of them singletons. This clonotype was recorded a few times. Antigen unknown. One end of the junction fails to match germline, which may point to a read error. Germline lookup yields CDR1 SEHNR and CDR2 FQNEAQ (reference sequence). This CDR3 is 15 amino acids long. The receptor's source is a girl aged 10-17 years with multiple sclerosis. The chain joins TRBV7-9 to TRBJ2-1, with TRBD2 matching 14 bases. Material for sequencing was blood. The CDR3 reads CASSLGLAGGYEQFF. CDR3 sequence (DNA): TGTGCCAGTAGCTTAGGACTAGCGGGAGGATATGAGCAGTTCTTC.